The present T cell receptor (beta chain) was sequenced within a study of blood T cell repertoires in COVID-19. At the level of the study: PBMCs, B-cell-depleted T cells, or T cells were the source of the cDNA or gDNA that made up the material.

The CDR3 extends over 15 amino acids. The germline V gene encodes CDR1 KGHSH and CDR2 LQKENI. The V and J ends lost 1 base and 2 bases, in that order; junction bases with no gene match: 2. As handled by the study authors: Reference gene primers were amplified, and this amplification served to estimate nucleated cell counts. Sequencing used immunoSEQ multiplex PCR; TCRdb keeps in-frame clones, though not all of them. The V and J calls and clone size were taken over from that table, and D and trimming were inferred from the DNA. The repertoire holds under 200,000 clones, with around three quarters as singletons.

The J gene is TRBJ2-5, the V gene TRBV18; TRBD2 aligns across 9 bases. The source material was peripheral blood. This clonotype was sampled from a man between 65 and 85 years old with active or convalescent COVID-19. The CDR3 sequence is CASSPQAGGQETQYF. The CDR3 DNA is TGTGCCAGCTCACCACAAGCGGGGGGACAAGAGACCCAGTACTTC.